Sequencing of this T cell receptor beta chain was carried out in a study of T cell responses to AZD1222 COVID-19 vaccine. Study-wide results and limits: White British ancestry dominated among donors, who included more females, and clonal diversity was possibly underestimated. Researchers took repertoire samples only after the peak T cell response had come. Reports say nearly half of spike-specific TCRs go after unmutated variant regions. Only five or six AZD1222 recipients were seropositive at baseline.

With regard to this clone: Its antigen is still unknown.

Deletions cut 5 bases from V and 4 bases from J, with 18 bases between. Germline CDR1 and CDR2: SGHTA and FQGTGA. This CDR3 is 15 amino acids long. Sequencing was performed with immunoSEQ multiplex PCR; in TCRdb, only in-frame clones are kept and a portion is missing. The profile shows around 110,000 clones, just over 85% of them singletons. The chain links TRBV7-3 to TRBJ2-7; the D call may be TRBD1 or TRBD2 (5 bases each). This material consisted of peripheral blood, taken on day 0 of AZD1222 vaccination. This TCR came from an adult in good health. CDR3: CASSKNGASRYEQYF. The CDR3 DNA sequence: TGTGCCAGCAGCAAAAACGGGGCTAGCAGATACGAGCAGTACTTC.